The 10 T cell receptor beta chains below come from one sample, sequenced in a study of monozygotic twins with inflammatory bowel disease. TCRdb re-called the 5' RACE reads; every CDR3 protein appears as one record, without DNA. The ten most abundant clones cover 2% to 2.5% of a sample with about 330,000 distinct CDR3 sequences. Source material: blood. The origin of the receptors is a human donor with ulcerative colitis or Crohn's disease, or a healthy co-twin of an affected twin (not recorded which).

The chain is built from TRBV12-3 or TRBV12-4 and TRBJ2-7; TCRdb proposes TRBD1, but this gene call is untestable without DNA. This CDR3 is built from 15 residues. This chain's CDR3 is CASSRPGQGSYEQYF.

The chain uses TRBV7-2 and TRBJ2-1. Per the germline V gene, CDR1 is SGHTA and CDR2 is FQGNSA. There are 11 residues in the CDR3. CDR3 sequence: CASSPLAEQFF.

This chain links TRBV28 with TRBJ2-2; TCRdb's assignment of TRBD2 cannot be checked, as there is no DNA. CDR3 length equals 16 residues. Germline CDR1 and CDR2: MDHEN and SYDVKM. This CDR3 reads CASSWSGGRGTGELFF.

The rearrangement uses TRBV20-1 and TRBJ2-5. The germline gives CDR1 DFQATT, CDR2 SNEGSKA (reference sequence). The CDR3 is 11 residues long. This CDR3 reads CSARVQETQYF.

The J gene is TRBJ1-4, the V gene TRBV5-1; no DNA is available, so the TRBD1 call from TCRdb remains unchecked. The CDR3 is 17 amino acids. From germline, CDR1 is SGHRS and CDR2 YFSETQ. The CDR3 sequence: CASSSGQRRPNNEKLFF.

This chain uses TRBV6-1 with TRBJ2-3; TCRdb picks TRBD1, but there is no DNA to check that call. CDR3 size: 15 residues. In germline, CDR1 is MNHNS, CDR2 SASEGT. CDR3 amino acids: CASRRIEGWGNTQYF.

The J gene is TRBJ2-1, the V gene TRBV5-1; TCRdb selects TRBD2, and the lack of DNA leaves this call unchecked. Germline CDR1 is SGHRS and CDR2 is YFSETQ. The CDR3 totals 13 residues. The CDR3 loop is CASRTSGSNEQFF.

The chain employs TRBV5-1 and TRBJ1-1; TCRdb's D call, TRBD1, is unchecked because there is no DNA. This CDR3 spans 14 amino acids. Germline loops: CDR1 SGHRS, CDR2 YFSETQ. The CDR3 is CASSLWDPNTEAFF.

The CDR3 loop is CSAGDRGQTGELFF. The chain employs TRBV20-1 and TRBJ2-2; TCRdb reports TRBD1, a call that lacks DNA to check it against. Germline CDR1 and CDR2: DFQATT and SNEGSKA (reference sequence). The CDR3 runs to 14 residues.

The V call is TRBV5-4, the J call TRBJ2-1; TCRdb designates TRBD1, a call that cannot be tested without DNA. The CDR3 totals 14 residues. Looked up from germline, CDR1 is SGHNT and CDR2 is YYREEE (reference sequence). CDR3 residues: CATPGGQGVGEQFF.